This TCR beta chain originates from a study of control samples from healthy donors and cancer patients. This clone has ten or more counts. Germline assignment: CDR1 SEHNR and CDR2 FQNEAQ (reference sequence). The CDR3 spans 13 residues. Trimming shortened V by 11 bases and J by 1 base, and 12 bases separated the two germline ends. The assay was immunoSEQ multiplex PCR, and TCRdb's table has in-frame clones only and misses some. The table records 130,000 or so clones, 70% to 90% of them present only once. The chain is built from TRBV7-9 and TRBJ1-3; D gene ambiguous. This receptor was obtained from a man over 45 in good health. Sequenced: blood. The CDR3 here is CAVSPGSGNTIYF. In DNA, the CDR3 is TGTGCCGTCTCTCCGGGGTCTGGAAACACCATATATTTT.